This TCR beta chain originates from a study of blood T cell repertoires in COVID-19. Overall study: The samples span acute and convalescent COVID-19 from the United States, Italy and Spain. The cDNA or gDNA used as material had been derived from T cells, B-cell-depleted T cells, or PBMCs.

Per the original methods: It was from reference gene primer amplification that nucleated cell counts were estimated. The protocol was immunoSEQ multiplex PCR, while the TCRdb copy is restricted to in-frame clones and leaves out a portion. From that table come the V and J calls and clone size; the DNA was used to work out D and trimming. Of 60,000 to 75,000 clones listed, 76% are singletons. This CDR3 comprises 13 residues. CDR1 LNHDA and CDR2 SQIVND come from the germline V gene (reference sequence). A word on this clone: The junction departs from the called germline gene at one end, perhaps through a read error.

The receptor was isolated from a woman between 45 and 60 years old with active or convalescent COVID-19. The chain recombines TRBV19 with TRBJ1-1; D is uncertain. The sequenced sample consisted of peripheral blood. Written as DNA, the CDR3 is TGTGCCAGTAGAGGAGCGGATAGTTCCAGGTCCTCTTTT. Its translation: CASRGADSSRSSF.